This TCR beta chain was observed in a study of blood T cell repertoires in COVID-19. As for the study in general: Acute and convalescent COVID-19 specimens originated in the United States, Italy and Spain. T cells, B-cell-depleted T cells, or PBMCs supplied cDNA or gDNA.

This clone was seen a few times. Trimming cost V 3 bases and J 7 bases, with 13 bases left between them. Germline values: CDR1 GTSNPN, CDR2 SVGIG (reference sequence). The CDR3 has 14 residues. Repertoires were generated with immunoSEQ multiplex PCR, while TCRdb's copy carries only in-frame clones and drops some. The sample yields about 270,000 clones, approximately 84% seen once. The sequence was obtained from a human donor with COVID-19, enrolled during active disease. The donor label of this sample is uncertain. The rearrangement joins TRBV30 to TRBJ1-6, with D perhaps matching TRBD1 (5 bases). Sequences were obtained from peripheral blood. CDR3 coding DNA: TGTGCCTGGAGCCGGGGGACGGCCAATTCACCCCTCCACTTT. Its translation: CAWSRGTANSPLHF.